This T cell receptor (beta chain) was captured in a study of vaccination and CD4 T cells after COVID-19. Study-level points and caveats: Spike mono-reactivity held for 304 of 307 vaccine-specific clones in convalescent patients.

Once obtained from cultured CD4+ T cells, the DNA was sequenced using the Oncomine TCR Beta short-read assay. The genomic DNA was obtained from cultured CD4+ T cells by extraction with the QIAamp micro DNA kit. TCRdb reprocessed the PCR reads with MiXCR, giving one entry per CDR3 protein. The sample has more than 10,000 distinct CDR3 sequences; 55% to 65% are singletons. Details on this clonotype: The antigen is unknown.

Treatment of the sample: approximately nine-day PBMC culture with coronavirus spike peptide pools or control peptides (ViraFEST assay). This clonotype was sampled from a human donor who had recovered from COVID-19. The source was CD4+ T cells from blood, cultured in vitro, collected before SARS-CoV-2 vaccination.

CDR3 amino acids: CASSDRDSLDEQFF. The CDR3 region has the DNA TGTGCCAGCAGTGACAGGGACTCCTTGGATGAGCAGTTCTTC. This rearrangement joins TRBV2 to TRBJ2-1, with D tentatively TRBD2 (6 bases). Trimming removed 3 bases from V and 8 bases from J, with 14 bases in between. There are 14 residues in the CDR3. In germline, CDR1 is SNHLY, CDR2 FYNNEI. The whole variable domain, remainder taken from reference TRBV2 and TRBJ2-1, is EPEVTQTPSHQVTQMGQEVILRCVPISNHLYFYWYRQILGQKVEFLVSFYNNEISEKSEIFDDQFSVERPDGSNFTLKIRSTKLEDSAMYFCASSDRDSLDEQFFGPGTRLTVL.